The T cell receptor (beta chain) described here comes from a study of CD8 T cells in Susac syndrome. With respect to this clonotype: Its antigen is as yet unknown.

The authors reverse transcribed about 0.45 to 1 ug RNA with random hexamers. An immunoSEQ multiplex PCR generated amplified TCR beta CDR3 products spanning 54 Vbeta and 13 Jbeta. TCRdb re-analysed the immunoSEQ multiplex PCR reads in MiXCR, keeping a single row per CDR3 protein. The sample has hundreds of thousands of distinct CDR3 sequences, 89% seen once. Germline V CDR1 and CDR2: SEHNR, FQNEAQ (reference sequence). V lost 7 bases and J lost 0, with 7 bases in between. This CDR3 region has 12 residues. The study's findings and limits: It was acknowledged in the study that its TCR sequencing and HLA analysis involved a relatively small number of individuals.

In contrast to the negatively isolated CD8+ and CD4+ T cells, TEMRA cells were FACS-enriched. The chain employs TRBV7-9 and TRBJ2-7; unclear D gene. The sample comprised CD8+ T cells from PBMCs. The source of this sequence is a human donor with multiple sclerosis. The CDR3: CASIGNSYEQYF. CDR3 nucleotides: TGTGCCAGCATAGGCAACTCCTACGAGCAGTACTTC.